This T cell receptor beta chain is from a study of STAT3 mutations in large granular lymphocyte leukemia. Study-level results: Every T-LGLL patient had at least one immunodominant TCRbeta clonotype. Differing intervals and regimens complicate linking therapy response to clone burden.

About this clone itself: The antigen is not known.

Germline CDR1 is LNHDA and CDR2 is SQIVND (reference sequence). The CDR3 consists of 16 residues. V lost 7 bases and J lost 0, with 16 bases in between. Sequencing used immunoSEQ multiplex PCR; TCRdb keeps in-frame clones, though not all of them. The sample lists 15,000 to 18,000 clones; around nine tenths were seen once. The sequencing input was peripheral blood mononuclear cells. The J gene is TRBJ1-3, the V gene TRBV19, with a weak D call TRBD1 (5 bases). The receptor comes from a woman in her 50s with T-cell large granular lymphocyte leukemia. Some clones in this sample may be carry-over from other donors' samples. The CDR3 DNA follows: TGTGCCAGTACCCTAGGGAGGGGTAACTCTGGAAACACCATATATTTT. Amino acids: CASTLGRGNSGNTIYF.